The 5 T cell receptor beta chains presented below share a single source sample, sequenced in a study of cytomegalovirus exposure and HLA in healthy donors. Amplification used 60 Vbeta primers and 13 Jbeta primers. Sequencing was performed with immunoSEQ multiplex PCR; in TCRdb, only in-frame clones are kept and a portion is missing. Found here are about 160,000 clones, roughly 85% of them singletons; the top ten hold 2% to 2.5%. The sample consisted of PBMCs. These receptors were collected from a man between 35 and 55 years old in good health and CMV-seronegative.

The chain combines TRBV11-3 with TRBJ2-5; perhaps TRBD2 as D (5 bases). This CDR3 comprises 13 residues. Trimming took 3 bases from V and 5 from J, leaving 10 bases between them. CDR1 and CDR2 (germline): SGHNT, YENEEA. The CDR3 reads CASSLEVRETQYF. The DNA of the CDR3 is TGTGCCAGCAGCTTGGAGGTAAGGGAGACCCAGTACTTC.

V is TRBV28 and J is TRBJ2-1; possible D gene TRBD2, 5 bases. The CDR3 totals 15 residues. Trimming removed 3 bases at V and 5 bases at J, with 14 bases between. Germline values: CDR1 MDHEN, CDR2 SYDVKM. In DNA, the CDR3 is TGTGCCAGCAGTTTCGGACTCGCCGAGGACAATGAGCAGTTCTTC. Translated: CASSFGLAEDNEQFF.

The chain employs TRBV6-5 and TRBJ2-3; D unclear. The germline CDR1 and CDR2 sequences are MNHEY and SVGAGI. The CDR3 is made up of 14 amino acids. V lost 3 bases to trimming and J lost 0 bases, with 7 bases between them. CDR3 sequence: CASSYTGSTDTQYF. CDR3 in DNA: TGTGCCAGCAGTTATACCGGTAGCACAGATACGCAGTATTTT.

V gene TRBV5-4 combines with J gene TRBJ2-5; TRBD2 aligns across 14 bases. The trim removed 3 bases at V and 2 bases at J, leaving 9 bases unmatched. CDR3 length: 18 residues. Per germline, CDR1 SGHNT and CDR2 YYREEE (reference sequence). CDR3 loop: CASSSTSGRANKQETQYF. CDR3 sequence (DNA): TGTGCCAGCAGCTCGACTAGCGGGAGGGCCAATAAACAAGAGACCCAGTACTTC.

V and J are TRBV11-2 and TRBJ2-1; D unresolved. V gave up 3 bases and J gave up 3 bases, with 12 bases separating them. There are 15 residues in the CDR3. Germline V gives CDR1 SGHAT, CDR2 FQNNGV. The CDR3 nucleotides are TGTGCCAGCAGCTTTACCCGGCGGAACTACAATGAGCAGTTCTTC. Translation: CASSFTRRNYNEQFF. Full variable domain (missing parts from reference TRBV11-2 and TRBJ2-1): EAGVAQSPRYKIIEKRQSVAFWCNPISGHATLYWYQQILGQGPKLLIQFQNNGVVDDSQLPKDRFSAERLKGVDSTLKIQPAKLEDSAVYLCASSFTRRNYNEQFFGPGTRLTVL.